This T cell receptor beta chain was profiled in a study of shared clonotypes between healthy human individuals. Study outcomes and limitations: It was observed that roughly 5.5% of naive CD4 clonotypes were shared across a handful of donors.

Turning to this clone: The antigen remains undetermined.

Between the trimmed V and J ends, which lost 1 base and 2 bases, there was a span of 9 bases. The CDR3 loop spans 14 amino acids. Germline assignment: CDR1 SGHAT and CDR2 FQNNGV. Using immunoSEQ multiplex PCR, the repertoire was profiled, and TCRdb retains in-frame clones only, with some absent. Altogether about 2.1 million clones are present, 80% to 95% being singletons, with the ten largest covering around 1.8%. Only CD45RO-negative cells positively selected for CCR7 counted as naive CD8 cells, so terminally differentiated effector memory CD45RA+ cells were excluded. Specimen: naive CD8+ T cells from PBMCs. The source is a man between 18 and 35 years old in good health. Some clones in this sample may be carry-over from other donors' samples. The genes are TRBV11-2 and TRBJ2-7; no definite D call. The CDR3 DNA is TGTGCCAGCAGCTTAGTGGGATCCACCTACGAGCAGTACTTC. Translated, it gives CASSLVGSTYEQYF.